A selection of T cell receptor beta chains follows, all from one sample in a study of blood T cells in healthy people across ages. TCRdb re-derived calls from the 5' RACE reads in MiXCR, one entry per CDR3 protein. The table records over 1,300,000 distinct CDR3 sequences, approximately 60% of them present only once. The sequenced material came from blood. These receptor sequences come from a man between 18 and 29 years old in good health. Both conserved end residues are trimmed from each CDR3. The order of the fields is CDR3 protein, CDR3 length, V gene, J gene.

ASSQRPGVQETQY,13,TRBV4-1,TRBJ2-5
ASSPDWNEKLF,11,TRBV18,TRBJ1-4
ASSYSADRDGYEQY,14,TRBV6-2/TRBV6-3,TRBJ2-7
ATFVWGVTDTQY,12,TRBV6-5,TRBJ2-3
ASSLVAGSNTGELF,14,TRBV11-3,TRBJ2-2
AISGTDETQY,10,TRBV10-3,TRBJ2-5
AWTGGSTDTQY,11,TRBV30,TRBJ2-3
ASRIVTGNQPQH,12,TRBV2,TRBJ1-5
AISEGSEQY,9,TRBV10-3,TRBJ2-7
ASSARKWKVNTEAF,14,TRBV9,TRBJ1-1
ASSYRGNEKLF,11,TRBV6-6,TRBJ1-4
ASSSPQDHYGYT,12,TRBV6-2/TRBV6-3,TRBJ1-2
ASSWGTREYEQY,12,TRBV12-3/TRBV12-4,TRBJ2-7
ASRTGTETQY,10,TRBV7-8,TRBJ2-5
SVEDPLPLLTDTQY,14,TRBV29-1,TRBJ2-3
ASSLSGTGSYNEQY,14,TRBV7-9,-
AISGPGTGVDEQY,13,TRBV10-3,TRBJ2-5
VSSLGQLNIQY,11,TRBV7-9,TRBJ2-4
AIESTGARYNEQY,13,TRBV10-3,TRBJ2-5
ASRTGQGAYGYT,12,TRBV12-3/TRBV12-4,TRBJ1-2
ASMLAGGRPTSYEQY,15,TRBV5-1,TRBJ2-7
ASAEASNTGELF,12,TRBV7-8,TRBJ2-2
ASRNGRVGGETQY,13,TRBV7-2,TRBJ2-5
ASSSVGTGLFEQY,13,TRBV7-7,TRBJ2-7
ASSPVGEYEQY,11,TRBV18,TRBJ2-7
SARGRWVGPAVKNIQY,16,TRBV20-1,TRBJ2-4
ASSQPDRERSYGYT,14,TRBV6-1,TRBJ1-2
ASSELNEQY,9,TRBV25-1,TRBJ2-7
ASTPTGIGEQY,11,TRBV27,TRBJ2-7
ASSLWAGQSDEQY,13,TRBV27,TRBJ2-7
SVTDRVSEQY,10,TRBV20-1,TRBJ2-7
ASSPGRTVYGYT,12,TRBV12-3/TRBV12-4,TRBJ1-2
ASSPWGLTNEKLF,13,TRBV7-9,TRBJ1-4
SAFSGGNSYEQY,12,TRBV20-1,TRBJ2-7
ASSNAGGEQY,10,TRBV7-9,TRBJ2-7
ASSLWTDSPLH,11,TRBV7-2,TRBJ1-6
ASTAYGPRYQPQH,13,TRBV6-5,TRBJ1-5
ASIRVDTEAF,10,TRBV2,TRBJ1-1
ASSGGIGGNNSPLH,14,TRBV4-1,TRBJ1-6
ASSLLKAGAVF,11,TRBV5-1,TRBJ2-1
SVGGTASQGTQY,12,TRBV29-1,TRBJ2-5
ASSDGGANSGLTYNEQF,17,TRBV2,TRBJ2-1
ASSREAGSTYNEQF,14,TRBV15,TRBJ2-1
SASSGSLYEQY,11,TRBV20-1,TRBJ2-7
ASSLGSGSNYGYT,13,TRBV5-1,TRBJ1-2
ASSPRRSRDYPYEQY,15,TRBV27,TRBJ2-7
ASSPLHADTQY,11,TRBV7-2,TRBJ2-3